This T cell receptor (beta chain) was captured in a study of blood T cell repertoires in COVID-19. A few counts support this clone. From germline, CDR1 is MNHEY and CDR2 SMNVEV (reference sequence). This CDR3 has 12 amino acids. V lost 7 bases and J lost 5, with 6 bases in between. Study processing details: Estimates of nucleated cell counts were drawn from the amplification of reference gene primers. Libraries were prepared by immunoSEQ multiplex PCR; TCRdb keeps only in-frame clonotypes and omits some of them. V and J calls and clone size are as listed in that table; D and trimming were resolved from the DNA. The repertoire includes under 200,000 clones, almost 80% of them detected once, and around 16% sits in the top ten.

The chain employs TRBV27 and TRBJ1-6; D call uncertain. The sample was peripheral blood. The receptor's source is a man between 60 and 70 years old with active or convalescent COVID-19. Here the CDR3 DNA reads TGTGCCAGCAAAATTAATAATTCACCCCTCCACTTT. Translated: CASKINNSPLHF.